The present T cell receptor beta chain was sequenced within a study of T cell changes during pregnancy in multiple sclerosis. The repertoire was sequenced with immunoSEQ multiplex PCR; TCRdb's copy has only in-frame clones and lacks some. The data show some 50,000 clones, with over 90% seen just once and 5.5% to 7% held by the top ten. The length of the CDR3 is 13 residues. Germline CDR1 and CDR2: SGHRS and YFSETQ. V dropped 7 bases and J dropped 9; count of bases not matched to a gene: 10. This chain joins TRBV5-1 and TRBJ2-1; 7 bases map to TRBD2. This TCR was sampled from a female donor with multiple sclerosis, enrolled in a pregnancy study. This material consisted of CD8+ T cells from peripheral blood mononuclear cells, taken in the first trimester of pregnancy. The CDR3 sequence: CASLGGGPGEQFF. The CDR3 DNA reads TGCGCCAGCCTGGGGGGAGGGCCGGGTGAGCAGTTCTTC. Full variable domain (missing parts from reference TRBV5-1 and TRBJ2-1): KAGVTQTPRYLIKTRGQQVTLSCSPISGHRSVSWYQQTPGQGLQFLFEYFSETQRNKGNFPGRFSGRQFSNSRSEMNVSTLELGDSALYLCASLGGGPGEQFFGPGTRLTVL.